Listed below are T cell receptor beta chains from one sample, sequenced in a study of response to subunit inactivated influenza vaccine. From the RT-PCR reads, TCRdb called clonotypes with MiXCR, one entry per CDR3 protein. The profile shows 700,000 to 800,000 distinct CDR3 sequences, 15% to 20% of them singletons. The material was PBMCs from blood, obtained around 5 days after vaccination. These receptors came from a man aged 45-60 years who received an inactivated influenza vaccine. CDR3s include the opening cysteine and the closing phenylalanine or tryptophan.

j_gene,v_gene,CDR3aa
TRBJ2-7,TRBV10-2,CASRGSGGHEQYF
TRBJ2-1,TRBV24-1,CATRERLGVGRTFF
TRBJ2-5,TRBV18,CASSPQRGALYSGTQYF
TRBJ2-3,TRBV20-1,CSAAREFDTQYF
TRBJ2-7,TRBV20-1,CSARPGLTRGQSYEQYF
TRBJ2-1,TRBV20-1,CSARDGHPSEQFF
TRBJ2-3,TRBV28,CASSPLSGSTDTQYF
TRBJ2-7,TRBV20-1,CSARDPWREGGYEQYF
TRBJ1-5,TRBV5-6,CASSRGTAQPQHF
TRBJ1-6,TRBV20-1,CSARETGGGNSPLHF
TRBJ2-7,TRBV27,CASSLYRGTSYEQYF
TRBJ2-7,TRBV10-3,CAISDWVAHEQYF
TRBJ2-5,TRBV20-1,CSSSGGVQETQYF
TRBJ2-2,TRBV6-1,CASTLTPGELFF
TRBJ2-7,TRBV7-6,CASSPWTGPDEQYF
TRBJ2-5,TRBV11-2,CASSFDNQETQYF
TRBJ2-5,TRBV18,CASSPPSQGGETQYF
TRBJ2-1,TRBV4-3,CASSQMRTGADEQFF
TRBJ2-7,TRBV6-1,CASSLNWYEQYF
TRBJ2-1,TRBV6-2/TRBV6-3,CASSYSPGLAGLRRDNEQFF
TRBJ2-5,TRBV7-9,CASSLISGLQETQYF
TRBJ2-5,TRBV5-1,CASSHGQVETQYF
TRBJ1-6,TRBV7-2,CASSFAGRLNNSPLHF